This T cell receptor (beta chain) was captured by sequencing in a study of T cell responses to AZD1222 COVID-19 vaccine. The V gene's germline CDR1 is KGHDR and CDR2 SFDVKD. The V end was cut by 2 bases, the J end by 3 bases, with 4 bases between. This CDR3 has 13 amino acids. Libraries were prepared by immunoSEQ multiplex PCR; TCRdb keeps only in-frame clonotypes and omits some of them. The sample has fewer than 90,000 clones, more than 70% seen once. Turning to this clone: No antigen is known for it.

Study conclusions and caveats: Clonal diversity was possibly underestimated, and white British individuals and females predominated among donors. Seropositive status at baseline applied to only five to seven AZD1222 recipients.

This clonotype originated in an adult who received the AZD1222 COVID-19 vaccine. The chain recombines TRBV24-1 with TRBJ2-1; D is uncertain. The sequencing used peripheral blood, collected 28 days after the second AZD1222 dose. CDR3 loop: CATSDWSYNEQFF. Written as DNA, the CDR3 is TGTGCCACCAGTGATTGGAGCTACAATGAGCAGTTCTTC.